This is a list of T cell receptor beta chains from one sample in a study of persistence of HIV-infected CD4 T cells. What these receptors recognize is not known. This table comes from immunoSEQ multiplex PCR, and its TCRdb copy is limited to in-frame clones, with some not included. The sample carries some 58,000 clones, over 60% recorded once. The sample in question was CD4+ T cells sorted from PBMCs after approximately 19-hour stimulation, obtained from a patient who received antiretroviral therapy. The receptors were sampled from an adult man with HIV who was CMV-seropositive. CDR3s include the opening cysteine and the closing phenylalanine or tryptophan. A D gene is named only where the DNA matches it firmly. Some rows have no size entry. The others give once, few or many, or a class for an expanded clone.

v_call	clone_size	j_call	d_call	cdr3_nt	cdr3_aa
TRBV28	few	TRBJ1-1	-	TGTGCCAGCAGTTTCAGTGAAGATAACACTGAAGCTTTCTTT	CASSFSEDNTEAFF
TRBV19	-	TRBJ2-6	TRBD1	TGTGCCAGTGGGCCCCTACAGGGGAACTCTGGGGCCAACGTCCTGACTTTC	CASGPLQGNSGANVLTF
TRBV12-3/TRBV12-4	few	TRBJ1-2	-	TGTGCCAGCACCTCCTCCCCACATGGCTACACCTTC	CASTSSPHGYTF
TRBV19	-	TRBJ2-2	TRBD2	TGTGCCAGTAGTATAGGGGGGGGAAGGTCCTTCGCGAACACCGGGGAGCTGTTTTTT	CASSIGGGRSFANTGELFF
TRBV10-1	-	TRBJ2-2	-	TGCGCCAGCAGTGAAGCAGGGAACACCGGGGAGCTGTTTTTT	CASSEAGNTGELFF
TRBV5-1	-	TRBJ1-1	-	TGCGCCAGCAGCTTGGGGGACTTACCGAACACTGAAGCTTTCTTT	CASSLGDLPNTEAFF
TRBV5-6	-	TRBJ1-2	-	TGTGCCAGCAGCCTAGGTATGGGGGGCAAAGGCTACACCTTC	CASSLGMGGKGYTF
TRBV5-1	-	TRBJ1-3	-	TGCGCCAGTCCCCGGACGGCTTCTTACTCTGGAAACACCATATATTTT	CASPRTASYSGNTIYF
TRBV19	-	TRBJ2-6	TRBD1	TGTGCGGCCTCGTCCCACAGGGGTCGCTCTGGGGCCAACGTCCTGACTTTC	CAASSHRGRSGANVLTF
TRBV7-8	-	TRBJ1-5	-	TGTGCCAGCAGCTTAGGCGGGTATAGCAATCAGCCCCAGCATTTT	CASSLGGYSNQPQHF
TRBV28	-	TRBJ1-2	-	TGTGCCAGCAGTTCCATGGACAGTATAAGGGGCTACACCTTC	CASSSMDSIRGYTF
TRBV28	once	TRBJ2-3	TRBD1	TGTGCCAGCAAAAGGACAGGGTTTACAGATACGCAGTATTTT	CASKRTGFTDTQYF
TRBV2	-	TRBJ1-1	TRBD1	TGTGCCAGCAGCGCCGGGACAGGGTTACTTACTGAAGCTTTCTTT	CASSAGTGLLTEAFF
TRBV28	few	TRBJ2-2	TRBD2	TGTGCCAGCAGTTTAGGCGGGGGGCGGCCTGGTCGGCTGTTTTTT	CASSLGGGRPGRLFF
TRBV7-2	once	TRBJ2-4	TRBD2	TGTGCCAGCAGCCTCGGGGGGGAAGGCAAAAACATTCAGTACTTC	CASSLGGEGKNIQYF
TRBV6-5	-	TRBJ1-1	-	TGTGCCAGCACCCGGGACCGTGAAGCTTTCTTT	CASTRDREAFF
TRBV6-1	-	TRBJ1-2	-	TGTGCCAGCAGTGAACTAGGACCCAACTCGGGCTATGGCTACACCTTC	CASSELGPNSGYGYTF
TRBV9	-	TRBJ2-6	-	TGTGCCAGCAGCGCCCTGACACTGTCTGGGGCCAACGTCCTGACTTTC	CASSALTLSGANVLTF
TRBV7-3	few	TRBJ2-3	-	TGTGCCAGCAGCCCGCAGGGAGGTGGTAGCGTTGCGCAGTATTTT	CASSPQGGGSVAQYF
TRBV19	-	TRBJ1-5	-	TGTGCCAGTAGTATCTCTTACAACTCCCAGCATTTT	CASSISYNSQHF
TRBV6-5	-	TRBJ1-2	TRBD1	TGTGCCAGCAGTTACGGGACAGGGGGCCGTGGCTACACCTTC	CASSYGTGGRGYTF
TRBV4-2	-	TRBJ1-2	-	TGTGCCAGCAGCCAAGAAGGAGGGTCTAACTATGGCTACACCTTC	CASSQEGGSNYGYTF
TRBV9	-	TRBJ1-6	-	TGTGCCAGCAGCGTAGGGGGAAACACCAGGGGTCGTGATTCACCCCTCCACTTT	CASSVGGNTRGRDSPLHF
TRBV5-1	-	TRBJ1-1	-	TGCGCCAGCAGCTTGGAGGACACCACTAACACTGAAGCTTTCTTT	CASSLEDTTNTEAFF
TRBV10-3	once	TRBJ1-2	-	TGTGCCATCAGTGAGTCTGATGGCTACACCTTC	CAISESDGYTF
TRBV28	-	TRBJ1-1	-	TGTGCCAGCCGAGGGCCTGAAGCTTTCTTT	CASRGPEAFF
TRBV15	-	TRBJ2-1	TRBD1	TGTGCCACCAGCAGAGGAGGGGGCCCAGTCGATGAGCAGTTCTTC	CATSRGGGPVDEQFF
TRBV2	-	TRBJ1-1	-	TGTGCCAGCAGTGTGGTAAGGGGACGGACGAACACTGAAGCTTTCTTT	CASSVVRGRTNTEAFF
TRBV5-1	few	TRBJ2-2	-	TGCGCCAGCAGCTTAGGGCAGATCAACACCGGGGAGCTGTTTTTT	CASSLGQINTGELFF
TRBV2	-	TRBJ1-5	-	TGTGCCAGCAGTGAAATCCCGGGTCAGCCCCAGCATTTT	CASSEIPGQPQHF
TRBV6-5	few	TRBJ2-2	-	TGTGCCAGCAGCCCCCTCTTTGGAGCCGGGGAGCTGTTTTTT	CASSPLFGAGELFF
TRBV5-1	-	TRBJ1-6	TRBD1	TGCGCCAGCAGCCCCCAGGGGGCCCGCTATAATTCACCCCTCCACTTT	CASSPQGARYNSPLHF
TRBV6-5	-	TRBJ2-1	-	TGTGCCAGCAGTTACAGGGGCTACAATGAGCAGTTCTTC	CASSYRGYNEQFF
TRBV7-8	-	TRBJ2-7	-	TGTGCCAGCAGCTTAAAAAACAGCCTCCCAGAGGAGGAGCAGTACTTC	CASSLKNSLPEEEQYF
TRBV14	-	TRBJ2-6	-	TGTGCCAGCAGCCAAGCCCTAGGGGCCAACGTCCTGACTTTC	CASSQALGANVLTF
TRBV5-1	-	TRBJ1-3	-	TGCGCCAGCAGCTTGGCCGCCTCTGGAAACACCATATATTTT	CASSLAASGNTIYF
TRBV5-8	once	TRBJ2-1	TRBD2	TGTGCCAGCAGCCCGGGACTAGCGGGGGCAGATGAGCAGTTCTTC	CASSPGLAGADEQFF
TRBV5-1	-	TRBJ1-4	-	TGCGCCAGCAGCTTGAGTGGAACTAATGAAAAACTGTTTTTT	CASSLSGTNEKLFF
TRBV10-1	few	TRBJ1-1	-	TGCGCCAGCAAGGGGACCGGGAACACTGAAGCTTTCTTT	CASKGTGNTEAFF
TRBV19	-	TRBJ1-6	-	TGTGCCAGCAGGACAGAAAGTAATTCACCCCTCCACTTT	CASRTESNSPLHF
TRBV28	-	TRBJ1-5	-	TGTGCCAGCAGTTTATTACAGGGTGGTCAGCCCCAGCATTTT	CASSLLQGGQPQHF
TRBV19	once	TRBJ1-4	TRBD1	TGTGCCAGTAGGACAGGGATAGGGGAAAAACTGTTTTTT	CASRTGIGEKLFF
TRBV14	-	TRBJ2-1	-	TGTGCCAGCAGCCAAGACGTCCTAAATGAGCAGTTCTTC	CASSQDVLNEQFF
TRBV9	-	TRBJ2-1	-	TGTGCCAGCAGCGATGAGGGAAGGGAGCAGTTCTTC	CASSDEGREQFF
TRBV19	-	TRBJ2-7	-	TGTGCCAGCGCCCACAGCGTTTCCTACGAGCAGTACTTC	CASAHSVSYEQYF
TRBV7-2	-	TRBJ1-1	-	TGTGCCAGCAGCTCCCAGGGTTCTAGCACTGAAGCTTTCTTT	CASSSQGSSTEAFF
TRBV6-1	-	TRBJ2-3	-	TGTGCCAGCAGTGAACGGGGCCTGGGAGTCACAGATACGCAGTATTTT	CASSERGLGVTDTQYF
TRBV20-1	-	TRBJ2-1	TRBD2	TGCAGTGCTAGTGTCCTAGCGGGAAACAATGAGCAGTTCTTC	CSASVLAGNNEQFF
TRBV28	-	TRBJ1-1	-	TGTGCGAGTAAAAGCCTGAACACTGAAGCTTTCTTT	CASKSLNTEAFF
TRBV19	-	TRBJ1-2	-	TGTGCCAGTACCGCAGGGACTTATGGCTACACCTTC	CASTAGTYGYTF
TRBV28	-	TRBJ1-2	TRBD1	TGTGCCAGCAGTAACACAGGGGGCGGCTACACCTTC	CASSNTGGGYTF
TRBV3-1/TRBV3-2	-	TRBJ1-4	-	TGTGCCAGCAGCCCGGGCCAGACCCTCAGTGAAAAACTGTTTTTT	CASSPGQTLSEKLFF
TRBV6-6	-	TRBJ2-1	-	TGTGCCAGCAGACCGATCCGACACTCCACCGACAATGAGCAGTTCTTC	CASRPIRHSTDNEQFF
TRBV6-1	-	TRBJ2-7	TRBD1	TGTGCCAGCAGTGAATATTGGGACAGCCCCGTTGGTGACGAGCAGTACTTC	CASSEYWDSPVGDEQYF
TRBV6-6	-	TRBJ2-3	-	TGTGCCAGCAGGCAGGGAGCCCTCACAGATACGCAGTATTTT	CASRQGALTDTQYF
TRBV2	few	TRBJ1-5	-	TGTGCCAGCATGGGGGATAGCAATCAGCCCCAGCATTTT	CASMGDSNQPQHF
TRBV19	-	TRBJ1-1	-	TGTGCCAGTAGACTGGTCAGGGGGAACACTGAAGCTTTCTTT	CASRLVRGNTEAFF
TRBV7-2	-	TRBJ1-2	-	TGTGCCAGCAGCTTAGGCAGAGGGAACTATGGCTACACCTTC	CASSLGRGNYGYTF
TRBV30	-	TRBJ1-5	-	TGTGCCTGGAGTGCAATGACAGGAGGACAGCCCCAGCATTTT	CAWSAMTGGQPQHF